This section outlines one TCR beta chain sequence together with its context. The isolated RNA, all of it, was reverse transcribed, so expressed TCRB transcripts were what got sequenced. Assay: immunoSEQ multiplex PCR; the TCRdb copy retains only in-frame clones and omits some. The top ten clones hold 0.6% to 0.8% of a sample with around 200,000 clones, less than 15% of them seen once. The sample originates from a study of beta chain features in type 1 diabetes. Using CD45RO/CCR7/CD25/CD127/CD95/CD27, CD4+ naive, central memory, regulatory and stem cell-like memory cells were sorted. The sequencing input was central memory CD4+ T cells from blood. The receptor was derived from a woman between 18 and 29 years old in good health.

CDR3 in DNA: TGCGCCAGCAGCTTGGCCCGGGGTTATGGCTACACCTTC. Encoded protein: CASSLARGYGYTF. The rearrangement joins TRBV5-1 to TRBJ1-2; no reliable D call. CDR3 length: 13 residues. Between the trimmed V and J ends, which lost 0 bases and 5 bases, there was a span of 8 bases. CDR1 and CDR2 (germline): SGHRS, YFSETQ.